The sample holds one count of the clone carrying this T cell receptor beta chain. This sample stems from a study of cytomegalovirus exposure and HLA in healthy donors. The germline V gene has CDR1 MDHEN and CDR2 SYDVKM. V gave up 6 bases and J gave up 8 bases; unmatched junction bases: 12. This CDR3 is 14 amino acids long. Measured with immunoSEQ multiplex PCR; TCRdb has only the in-frame clones, and not every one. This sample has about 55,000 clones, with 75% to 95% found just once. The clonotype was recovered from a man aged 18 to 30 in good health and CMV-seronegative. The chain links TRBV28 to TRBJ1-2; 7 bases match TRBD1. Sequencing was done on a sample of PBMCs. The CDR3 sequence: CASRPYRGTYGYTF. CDR3 coding DNA: TGTGCCAGCAGGCCCTACAGGGGAACTTACGGCTACACCTTC.